Listed here are 3 T cell receptor beta chains from one sample, sequenced in a study of blood T cell repertoires in COVID-19. Clones were read by immunoSEQ multiplex PCR, and TCRdb kept only the in-frame ones, dropping some. The profile shows roughly 140,000 clones, about 86% of them singletons. Input material: PBMCs or T cells enriched from blood (not recorded which). These receptors came from a man over 45 who had recovered from COVID-19.

The rearrangement uses TRBV9 and TRBJ2-1; D uncertain. The V gene's germline CDR1 is SGDLS and CDR2 YYNGEE. Trimming took 3 bases from V and 6 from J, leaving 10 bases between them. CDR3 length: 13 residues. The CDR3, as DNA: TGTGCCAGCAGCGCGATAAACAGCAATGAGCAGTTCTTC. As protein: CASSAINSNEQFF.

The chain is built from TRBV18 and TRBJ2-2, with D perhaps matching TRBD2 (6 bases). CDR3 length: 16 amino acids. Trimming cost V 3 bases and J 6 bases, with 17 bases left between them. Germline values: CDR1 KGHSH, CDR2 LQKENI. This CDR3 is CASSPVPGSRAGELFF. As DNA, the CDR3 is TGTGCCAGCTCACCCGTTCCCGGGAGTCGGGCCGGGGAGCTGTTTTTT.

The chain has TRBV5-1 and TRBJ1-5; TRBD1 agrees at 8 bases. The CDR3 consists of 16 residues. The J segment lost 3 bases and the V segment lost 0 bases, leaving 5 bases of the junction unmatched. Germline V gene data show CDR1 as SGHRS and CDR2 as YFSETQ. CDR3 nucleotides: TGCGCCAGCAGCTTGGCCCCACAGGGGGTCAATCAGCCCCAGCATTTT. It yields the protein CASSLAPQGVNQPQHF. Filled out from reference TRBV5-1 and TRBJ1-5, the complete variable domain reads KAGVTQTPRYLIKTRGQQVTLSCSPISGHRSVSWYQQTPGQGLQFLFEYFSETQRNKGNFPGRFSGRQFSNSRSEMNVSTLELGDSALYLCASSLAPQGVNQPQHFGDGTRLSIL.